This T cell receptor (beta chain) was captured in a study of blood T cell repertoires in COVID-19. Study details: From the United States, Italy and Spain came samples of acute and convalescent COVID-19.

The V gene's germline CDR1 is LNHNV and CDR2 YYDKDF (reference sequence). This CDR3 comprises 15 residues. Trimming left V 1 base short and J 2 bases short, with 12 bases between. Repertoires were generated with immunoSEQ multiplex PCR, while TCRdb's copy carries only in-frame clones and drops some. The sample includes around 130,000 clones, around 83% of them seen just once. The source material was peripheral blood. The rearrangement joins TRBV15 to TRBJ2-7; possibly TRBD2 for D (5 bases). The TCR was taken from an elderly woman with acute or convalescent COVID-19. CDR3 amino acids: CATSRARGEAYEQYF. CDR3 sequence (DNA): TGTGCCACCAGCAGAGCCCGGGGAGAAGCCTACGAGCAGTACTTC.